These T cell receptor beta chains were read from a single sample in a study of OX40 agonist ivuxolimab in advanced cancers. Repertoires were generated with immunoSEQ multiplex PCR, while TCRdb's copy carries only in-frame clones and drops some. The sample lists about 79,000 clones, 80% to 95% occurring once. The sample here was CD4+ or CD8+ T cells sorted from blood, taken in a trial of the OX40 agonist ivuxolimab. The receptors were sampled from an adult with an advanced solid tumor such as melanoma, head and neck, liver or kidney cancer. Each CDR3 is given with its conserved first and last residue. Only some rows state a clone size, as once, few, many or a class for expanded clones.

V gene	J gene	clone size	CDR3 protein
TRBV12-5	TRBJ2-1	once	CASGLWQGRNEQFF
TRBV21-1	TRBJ2-1	few	CASRTCPDSSYNEQFF
TRBV6-4	TRBJ2-1	-	CASSRQQGNEQFF
TRBV28	TRBJ1-5	-	CASSLGTGLQPQHF
TRBV5-4	TRBJ2-3	-	CASSLGSSTDTQYF
TRBV5-1	TRBJ2-1	-	CASSFDGSSYNEQFF
TRBV18	TRBJ2-1	-	CASSQEKGVSYNEQFF
TRBV19	TRBJ2-3	-	CASSMSWSTDTQYF
TRBV19	TRBJ2-3	-	CASSIDPDSTDTQYF
TRBV5-1	-	-	CASSGRGQGTGNEQYF
TRBV6-1	TRBJ1-2	-	CASSAGSYGYTF
TRBV6-6	TRBJ2-2	-	CASRATNTGELFF
TRBV7-7	TRBJ2-5	few	CASSRDRGLGETQYF
TRBV28	TRBJ1-5	-	CASSVGGNQPQHF
TRBV7-2	TRBJ2-7	-	CASSLAKWEGPYEQYF
TRBV7-3	TRBJ2-5	-	CASSLSGRETQYF
TRBV7-9	TRBJ1-6	-	CASSLLDSPNNSPLHF
TRBV18	TRBJ2-1	-	CASSPGTTASGSHEQFF
TRBV27	TRBJ2-2	-	CASSLDSTGELFF
TRBV30	TRBJ2-6	-	CAWSAFRSGANVLTF
TRBV27	TRBJ2-6	once	CASSLIRTGANVLTF
TRBV6-1	TRBJ1-1	-	CASSERSEGAFTEAFF
TRBV28	TRBJ2-3	-	CASTPGPGADTQYF
TRBV5-1	TRBJ1-6	-	CASSLGGIRYNSPLHF
TRBV10-2	TRBJ2-7	-	CASSEWAGGAAEQYF
TRBV19	TRBJ1-1	once	CASNQMQGEAFF
TRBV28	TRBJ2-2	-	CASSAGGNTGELFF